These 9 T cell receptor beta chains were all obtained from the same sample, sequenced in a study of T cell responses to AZD1222 COVID-19 vaccine. Assay: immunoSEQ multiplex PCR; the TCRdb copy retains only in-frame clones and omits some. The sample yields 83,000 or so clones, around 93% seen once. Sequenced here: peripheral blood, sampled 28 days after the second AZD1222 dose. These receptors were collected from an adult who received the AZD1222 COVID-19 vaccine.

The gene calls are TRBV11-3 and TRBJ2-7; no reliable D call. V dropped 5 bases and J dropped 2 bases, with 10 bases sitting between them. The germline gives CDR1 SGHNT, CDR2 YENEEA. This CDR3 comprises 13 residues. The CDR3 DNA reads as TGTGCCAGCAGCCTTGGACGGACCTACGAGCAGTACTTC. Amino acid sequence: CASSLGRTYEQYF.

The gene calls are TRBV7-2 and TRBJ1-2; D not certain. The germline V gene encodes CDR1 SGHTA and CDR2 FQGNSA. The CDR3 extends over 13 amino acids. V was shortened by 6 bases and J by 3 bases, with 11 bases between the two germline ends. The CDR3 sequence: CASRARGYYGYTF. The DNA for the CDR3 is TGTGCCAGCAGGGCCCGGGGTTACTATGGCTACACCTTC.

The chain joins TRBV6-1 to TRBJ2-1; D gene unclear. The germline V gene has CDR1 MNHNS and CDR2 SASEGT. The V gene lost 1 base and the J gene lost 6 bases, with 4 bases spanning the gap. The CDR3 runs 12 residues. The CDR3 is CASSEVLNEQFF. The CDR3 nucleotides read TGTGCCAGCAGTGAAGTCCTCAATGAGCAGTTCTTC.

CDR3 coding DNA: TGTGCCAGCAGCCAAACGACAGGGGTCTATGGCTACACCTTC. Its translation is CASSQTTGVYGYTF. This chain uses TRBV4-2 with TRBJ1-2, with 8 bases lining up with TRBD1. V lost 2 bases and J lost 4; bases outside the gene matches: 3. CDR3 length: 14 residues. Germline values: CDR1 LGHNA, CDR2 YNFKEQ.

V usage is TRBV2 and J usage is TRBJ1-5; D is unclear. The germline CDR1 and CDR2 sequences are SNHLY and FYNNEI. V shed 2 bases and J shed 6 bases, with 8 bases lying between them. This CDR3 has 13 amino acids. The chain's CDR3 is CASSEQFFQPQHF. The CDR3, as DNA: TGTGCCAGCAGTGAACAGTTTTTTCAGCCCCAGCATTTT.

This chain joins TRBV10-1 and TRBJ2-7, with TRBD1 as a possible D gene (6 bases). Trimming left V 0 bases short and J 6 bases short, with 30 bases between. The V gene's germline CDR1 is WNHNN and CDR2 SYGVQD (reference sequence). This CDR3 region has 20 residues. CDR3 sequence (DNA): TGCGCCAGCAGTGAGTCTAACGGCAGGGGAATTTCAGGTAAGGCAGGCGAGCAGTACTTC. Its protein product is CASSESNGRGISGKAGEQYF.

In this sample, this clone turned up a few times. The DNA of the CDR3 is TGTGCCAGCAGCCGAGGACAGGGAGGGACTGGGGCCAACGTCCTGACTTTC. Its translation is CASSRGQGGTGANVLTF. J is TRBJ2-6 and V is TRBV7-9; a weak D match, TRBD1 (8 bases). The CDR3 consists of 17 residues. V gave up 5 bases and J gave up 2 bases, with 16 bases separating them. CDR1 and CDR2 from the germline V gene are SEHNR and FQNEAQ (reference sequence).

V gene TRBV6-5 combines with J gene TRBJ1-6, with 8 bases matching TRBD1. Germline trimming cut 2 bases from V and 6 bases from J; bases unmatched to any gene: 6. This CDR3 spans 16 amino acids. From germline, CDR1 is MNHEY and CDR2 SVGAGI. The CDR3 DNA sequence: TGTGCCAGCAGTTACGCGACAGGGGTAGGTAATTCACCCCTCCACTTT. This sequence encodes CASSYATGVGNSPLHF.

The chain carries TRBV7-3 and TRBJ2-3, with TRBD1 as a possible D gene (6 bases). Looked up from germline, CDR1 is SGHTA and CDR2 is FQGTGA. V was cut by 10 bases and J by 6 bases, with 17 bases left in between. The CDR3 is made up of 13 amino acids. The CDR3 sequence is CATSDPGVDTQYF. For the CDR3, the DNA is TGTGCCACCTCCGACCCAGGGGTCGATACGCAGTATTTT.